These T cell receptor beta chains were read from a single sample in a study of blood T cell repertoires in COVID-19. Only in-frame clones appear in the TCRdb table, and some are missing; sequencing was by immunoSEQ multiplex PCR. The table has approximately 130,000 clones, more than 70% seen once. Input material: peripheral blood. The receptor set was obtained from a human donor in a cohort sampled during active COVID-19. Both conserved end residues are part of each CDR3. A D gene is named only where the DNA matches it firmly. Rows give clone size only sometimes, using once, few, many, or a class for an expanded clone.

len	v_gene	abundance	j_gene	d_gene	CDR3nt	CDR3aa
14	TRBV25-1	-	TRBJ2-1	-	TGTGCCAGCAGTTACGGGACTCCTTACAATGAGCAGTTCTTC	CASSYGTPYNEQFF
15	TRBV24-1	-	TRBJ2-1	TRBD2	TGTGCCACCAGTGATTTGCGGCTAGCGGTGAATGAGCAGTTCTTC	CATSDLRLAVNEQFF
12	TRBV5-4	few	TRBJ1-1	-	TGTGCCAGCAGCCTGGACTGGACTGAAGCTTTCTTT	CASSLDWTEAFF
16	TRBV6-4	-	TRBJ2-3	TRBD2	TGTGCCAGCAGGAAGACTAGCGGGGGGAACACAGATACGCAGTATTTT	CASRKTSGGNTDTQYF
14	TRBV5-1	-	TRBJ2-5	TRBD2	TGCGCCAGCAGCCCGGGACTAGCGGGGGAGACCCAGTACTTC	CASSPGLAGETQYF
17	TRBV14	-	TRBJ2-3	TRBD1	TGTGCCAGCAGCCCGATGCCTAGGACAGGGAGAACAGATACGCAGTATTTT	CASSPMPRTGRTDTQYF
12	TRBV19	few	TRBJ1-2	-	TGTGCCAGTAGTATAGCAGGTTACGGCTACACCTTC	CASSIAGYGYTF
16	TRBV4-1	-	TRBJ1-6	TRBD1	TGCGCCAGCAGCCAAGAAGGGACAGGGGGCTATTCACCCCTCCACTTT	CASSQEGTGGYSPLHF
17	TRBV5-5	-	TRBJ2-1	TRBD2	TGTGCCAGCAGCCCACTCTGGGGTCTAGCGGGACGAAATGAGCAGTTCTTC	CASSPLWGLAGRNEQFF
15	TRBV19	once	TRBJ2-2	-	TGTGCCAGTAGTACACCGGGACTGAGCACCGGGGAGCTGTTTTTT	CASSTPGLSTGELFF
14	TRBV29-1	-	TRBJ2-4	TRBD1	TGCAGCGTCCTATGGGACAGGGAGGGGGACATTCAGTACTTC	CSVLWDREGDIQYF
13	TRBV28	-	TRBJ2-2	TRBD2	TGTGCCAGTCACCGGGGGGGCACCGGGGAGCTGTTTTTT	CASHRGGTGELFF
14	TRBV18	-	TRBJ1-5	-	TGTGCCAGCTCACCAGAGGACAGAGATCAGCCCCAGCATTTT	CASSPEDRDQPQHF
15	TRBV30	-	TRBJ2-1	TRBD1	TGTGCCTGGAGTCGTGGGACAGGGGGGTACAATGAGCAGTTCTTC	CAWSRGTGGYNEQFF
19	TRBV5-1	-	TRBJ2-4	TRBD2	TGCGCCAGCAGCTTGGGTGGGCTAGCGGGGGCCTCAGCCAAAAACATTCAGTACTTC	CASSLGGLAGASAKNIQYF
14	TRBV9	once	TRBJ1-2	TRBD1	TGTGCCAGCAGCTCTGGACAGGTGAGCTATGGCTACACCTTC	CASSSGQVSYGYTF
15	TRBV5-4	-	TRBJ2-1	-	TGTGCCAGCAGCCTGCCGGGCGTAGGAGGTGCTGAGCAGTTCTTC	CASSLPGVGGAEQFF
18	TRBV9	-	TRBJ2-3	TRBD2	TGTGCCAGCAGCGTGTCGTCTAGCGGGGGGACCAGCACAGATACGCAGTATTTT	CASSVSSSGGTSTDTQYF
17	TRBV19	-	TRBJ1-1	-	TGTGCCAGTAGGGTACTAGCGGGACGGGCATTAAACACTGAAGCTTTCTTT	CASRVLAGRALNTEAFF
12	TRBV29-1	once	TRBJ1-1	-	TGCAGCGTTGATCCGTTGAACACTGAAGCTTTCTTT	CSVDPLNTEAFF
15	TRBV5-1	-	TRBJ2-6	-	TGCGCCAGCAGCTTGGGTTCTGCTGGGGCCAACGTCCTGACTTTC	CASSLGSAGANVLTF
10	TRBV2	once	TRBJ1-2	-	TGTGCCACAGGACAGTATGGCTACACCTTC	CATGQYGYTF
16	TRBV6-5	-	TRBJ1-6	TRBD1	TGTGCCAGCAGTTTCAGGACAGGGGGGGCGAATTCACCCCTCCACTTT	CASSFRTGGANSPLHF
16	TRBV6-1	once	TRBJ1-4	TRBD1	TGTGCCAGCAGTGAAGGGACAGGAGGTGGGAGTGAAAAACTGTTTTTT	CASSEGTGGGSEKLFF
14	TRBV6-5	-	TRBJ1-3	-	TGTGCCGTAGGCCCCCGGGGATCCGGAAACACCATATATTTT	CAVGPRGSGNTIYF
15	TRBV30	-	TRBJ2-1	TRBD1	TGTGCCTGGAGTCATCCCGGGACAGGGTTCAATGAGCAGTTCTTC	CAWSHPGTGFNEQFF
13	TRBV5-1	once	TRBJ1-2	-	TGCGCCAGCAGGACTGAGACTAACTATGGCTACACCTTC	CASRTETNYGYTF
14	TRBV5-6	-	TRBJ2-1	-	TGTGCCAGCAGCTTCAGGGGCAATTCGAATGAGCAGTTCTTC	CASSFRGNSNEQFF
18	TRBV28	once	TRBJ1-5	TRBD1	TGTGCCAGCAGTTATGGGACAGGGGGTTTCCTTAGCAATCAGCCCCAGCATTTT	CASSYGTGGFLSNQPQHF
18	TRBV11-2	-	TRBJ2-3	-	TGTGCCAGCAGCTACGGGACAGGCGGGGGGGCTAGCACAGATACGCAGTATTTT	CASSYGTGGGASTDTQYF
11	TRBV11-1	-	TRBJ2-7	TRBD1	TGTGCCAGCAGCCACGGGACAGGGCAGTACTTC	CASSHGTGQYF
14	TRBV9	-	TRBJ1-6	-	TGTGCCAGCAGCGTAACAGGGACGAGTTCACCCCTCCACTTT	CASSVTGTSSPLHF
14	TRBV18	-	TRBJ2-7	TRBD2	TGTGCCAGCTCACCCGGCAGGGCCGGGGGGGAGCAGTACTTC	CASSPGRAGGEQYF
13	TRBV30	-	TRBJ2-5	TRBD2	TGTGCCTGGAGTTGGGAGGGTGGGGAGACCCAGTACTTC	CAWSWEGGETQYF
16	TRBV27	-	TRBJ2-4	TRBD1	TGTGCCAGCAGTCCGGGGACAGGGGAAGCCAAAAACATTCAGTACTTC	CASSPGTGEAKNIQYF
16	TRBV4-3	-	TRBJ2-1	-	TGCGCCAGCAGCCAAGAGGCTGGCGGGATCTACAATGAGCAGTTCTTC	CASSQEAGGIYNEQFF
15	TRBV11-2	-	TRBJ1-4	-	TGTGCCAGCAGTTACGGGTCGGGGATTAATGAAAAACTGTTTTTT	CASSYGSGINEKLFF
13	TRBV7-9	-	TRBJ1-6	-	TGTGCCAGCAGCTTCTCCGGACTCTTTTCCCTCCACTTT	CASSFSGLFSLHF
15	TRBV5-4	few	TRBJ2-2	-	TGTGCCAGCAGCTTGGGGACGGGGGTCGCCGGGGAGCTGTTTTTT	CASSLGTGVAGELFF
9	TRBV5-4	-	TRBJ2-2	-	TGTGCCAGCAAGCGGGAGCTGTTTTTT	CASKRELFF
12	TRBV10-1	-	TRBJ2-3	-	TGCGCCAGCGGGGACGGGGGAGATACGCAGTATTTT	CASGDGGDTQYF
14	TRBV7-8	once	TRBJ1-1	-	TGTGCCATCAAACGAGGGGGGGAAGGGACTGAAGCTTTCTTT	CAIKRGGEGTEAFF
15	TRBV24-1	-	TRBJ2-4	TRBD1	TGTGCCATCTCGGACAGGAACCTAGCCAAAAACATTCAGTACTTC	CAISDRNLAKNIQYF
14	TRBV15	-	TRBJ1-2	-	TGTGCCACCAGCAGAGATGAAGGGAGTGCGGGCTACACCTTC	CATSRDEGSAGYTF
15	TRBV19	-	TRBJ1-2	TRBD1	TGTGCCAGTAGTCGACAGGGGCAATTCTCCTATGGCTACACCTTC	CASSRQGQFSYGYTF
15	TRBV6-2/TRBV6-3	-	TRBJ1-4	TRBD1	TGTGCCAGCAGTTTGGGACAGGGGGCCCTCGGAAGGCTGTTTTTT	CASSLGQGALGRLFF
12	TRBV30	-	TRBJ2-7	-	TGTGCCTGGGGCGGGACAAAGGACGAGCAGTACTTC	CAWGGTKDEQYF
14	TRBV2	-	TRBJ1-6	TRBD1	TGTGCCAGCAGTGACGACAGGGGAAGATCACCCCTCCACTTT	CASSDDRGRSPLHF
12	TRBV5-1	-	TRBJ1-1	-	TGCGCCAGCAGCCACGGGACAAAAGAAGCTTTCTTT	CASSHGTKEAFF
15	TRBV7-2	-	TRBJ2-5	-	TGTGCCAGCAGCCCCCGGCTAGTTGATCGAGAGACCCAGTACTTC	CASSPRLVDRETQYF
14	TRBV7-7	once	TRBJ2-1	TRBD2	TGTGCCAGCAGCCCAACGACTAGCGGGAATGAGCAGTTCTTC	CASSPTTSGNEQFF